This T cell receptor beta chain was sequenced during a study of blood T cell repertoires in COVID-19. Study summary: The analysed material was cDNA or gDNA that came from T cells, B-cell-depleted T cells, or PBMCs.

CDR3 length: 12 residues. Germline V gene lookup returns CDR1 KGHSH and CDR2 LQKENI. V dropped 2 bases and J dropped 3 bases, with 4 bases sitting between them. Cohorts were determined from participant-reported clinical history. Produced via immunoSEQ multiplex PCR; TCRdb's table is partial and in-frame only. This table has some 240,000 clones, around 84% appearing once. This sequence originates from a woman between 50 and 59 years old who had been exposed to COVID-19. The gene calls are TRBV18 and TRBJ1-2; D not resolved. Sequencing was carried out using PBMCs or T cells enriched from blood (not recorded which). The CDR3 nucleotides read TGTGCCAGCTCACCAGGCTACTATGGCTACACCTTC. It encodes CASSPGYYGYTF.